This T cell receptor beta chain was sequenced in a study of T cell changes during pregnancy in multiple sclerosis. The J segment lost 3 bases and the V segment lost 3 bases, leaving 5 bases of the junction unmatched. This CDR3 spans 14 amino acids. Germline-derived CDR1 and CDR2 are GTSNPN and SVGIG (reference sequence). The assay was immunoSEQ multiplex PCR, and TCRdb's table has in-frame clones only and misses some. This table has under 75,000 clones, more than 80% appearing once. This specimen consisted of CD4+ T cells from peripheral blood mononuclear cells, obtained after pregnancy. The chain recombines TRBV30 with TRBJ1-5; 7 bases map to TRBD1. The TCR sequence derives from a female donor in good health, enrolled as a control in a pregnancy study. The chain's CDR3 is CAWSVGTVNQPQHF. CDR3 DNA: TGTGCCTGGAGCGTCGGGACAGTCAATCAGCCCCAGCATTTT.